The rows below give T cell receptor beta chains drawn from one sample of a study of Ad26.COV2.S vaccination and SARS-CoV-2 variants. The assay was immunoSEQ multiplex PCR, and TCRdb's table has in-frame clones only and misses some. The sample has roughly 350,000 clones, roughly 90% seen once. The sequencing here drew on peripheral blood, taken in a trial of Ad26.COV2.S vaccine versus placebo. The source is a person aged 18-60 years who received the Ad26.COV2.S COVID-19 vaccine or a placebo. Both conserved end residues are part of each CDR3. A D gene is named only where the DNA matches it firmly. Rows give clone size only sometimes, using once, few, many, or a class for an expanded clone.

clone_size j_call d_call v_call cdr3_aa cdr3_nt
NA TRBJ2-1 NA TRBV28 CASSLYRGGEQFF TGTGCCAGCAGTTTATATAGGGGGGGTGAGCAGTTCTTC
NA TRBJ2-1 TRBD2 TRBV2 CATTGTSGVNEQFF TGTGCCACCACCGGGACTAGCGGCGTCAATGAGCAGTTCTTC
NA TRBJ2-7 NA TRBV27 CASSYGTNYEQYF TGTGCCAGCAGTTATGGGACAAATTACGAGCAGTACTTC
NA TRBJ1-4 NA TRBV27 CASSFGRVEKLFF TGTGCCAGCAGTTTTGGGCGGGTTGAAAAACTGTTTTTT
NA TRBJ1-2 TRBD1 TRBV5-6 CASSWGTAIHTF TGTGCCAGCAGCTGGGGGACAGCGATCCACACCTTC
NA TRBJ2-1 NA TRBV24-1 CATSDRRSNNEQFF TGTGCCACCAGTGACCGCCGGTCAAACAATGAGCAGTTCTTC
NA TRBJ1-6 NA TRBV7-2 CASSLIEQGHSPLHF TGTGCCAGCAGCTTAATCGAGCAGGGACATTCACCCCTCCACTTT
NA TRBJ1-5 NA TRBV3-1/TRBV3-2 CASSQEPGIGNQPQHF TGTGCCAGCAGCCAAGAACCAGGGATTGGCAATCAGCCCCAGCATTTT
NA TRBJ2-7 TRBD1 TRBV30 CAWREQGAQSIF TGTGCCTGGAGAGAACAGGGGGCGCAAAGTATCTTC
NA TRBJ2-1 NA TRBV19 CASSFLQRADSYNEQFF TGTGCCAGTAGTTTCCTACAGAGGGCCGACTCCTACAATGAGCAGTTCTTC
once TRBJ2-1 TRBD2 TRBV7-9 CASSSTSGRIDEQFF TGTGCCAGCAGCTCGACTAGCGGGAGAATCGATGAGCAGTTCTTC
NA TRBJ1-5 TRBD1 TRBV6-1 CASSDAGTGLQPQHF TGTGCCAGCAGTGATGCGGGGACAGGGCTTCAGCCCCAGCATTTT
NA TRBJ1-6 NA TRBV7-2 CASSPVPQSSPLHF TGTGCCAGCAGCCCGGTCCCACAGAGTTCACCCCTCCACTTT
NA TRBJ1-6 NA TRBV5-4 CASRNQGINSPLHF TGTGCCAGCAGAAACCAGGGGATAAATTCACCCCTCCACTTT
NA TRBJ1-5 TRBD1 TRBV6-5 CASSSRGTGDNQPQHF TGTGCCAGCAGTTCGAGAGGGACAGGCGACAATCAGCCCCAGCATTTT
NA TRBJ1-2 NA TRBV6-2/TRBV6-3 CASSYSVGGYTF TGTGCCAGCAGTTACTCGGTGGGTGGCTACACCTTC
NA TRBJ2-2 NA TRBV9 CASSVETGRNTGELFF TGTGCCAGCAGCGTAGAAACAGGACGGAACACCGGGGAGCTGTTTTTT
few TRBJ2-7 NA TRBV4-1 CASSQDPRGAGEQYF TGCGCCAGCAGCCAAGATCCCCGGGGCGCGGGAGAGCAGTACTTC
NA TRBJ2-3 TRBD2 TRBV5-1 CASSPSGGSTDTQYF TGCGCCAGCAGTCCTAGCGGGGGGTCCACAGATACGCAGTATTTT
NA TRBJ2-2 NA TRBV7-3 CASSASQERAGELFF TGTGCCAGCAGCGCCTCTCAGGAGCGGGCCGGGGAGCTGTTTTTT
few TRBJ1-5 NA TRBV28 CATHYLAGNQPQHF TGTGCCACCCATTACTTAGCGGGCAATCAGCCCCAGCATTTT
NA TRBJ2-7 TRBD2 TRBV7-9 CASSGPGLAGRHPYEQYF TGTGCCAGCAGCGGACCGGGACTAGCGGGACGACACCCCTACGAGCAGTACTTC
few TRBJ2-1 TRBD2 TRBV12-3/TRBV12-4 CASSPGTSEFF TGTGCCAGCAGTCCCGGGACTAGCGAGTTCTTC
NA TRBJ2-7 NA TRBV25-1 CASSEGGHYEQYF TGTGCCAGCAGTGAAGGTGGACACTACGAGCAGTACTTC
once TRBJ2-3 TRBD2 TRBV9 CASSVRLAGPRDTQYF TGTGCCAGCAGCGTGAGACTAGCGGGACCACGGGATACGCAGTATTTT
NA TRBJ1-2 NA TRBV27 CASSLSSGATYGYTF TGTGCCAGCAGTTTATCGTCAGGGGCTACCTATGGCTACACCTTC
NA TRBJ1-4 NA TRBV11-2 CASSSNRASNEKLFF TGTGCCAGCAGCTCCAACCGGGCCTCTAATGAAAAACTGTTTTTT
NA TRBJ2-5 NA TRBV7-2 CASSLWSGRSQETQYF TGTGCCAGCAGCTTATGGAGCGGAAGATCGCAAGAGACCCAGTACTTC
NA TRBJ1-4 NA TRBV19 CASSVRLRQKLFF TGTGCCAGTAGTGTCCGGCTGAGACAAAAACTGTTTTTT
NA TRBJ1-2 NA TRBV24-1 CATSDPGRYGYTF TGTGCCACCAGTGATCCGGGGCGCTATGGCTACACCTTC
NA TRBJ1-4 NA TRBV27 CASSPKGAAVGLEKLFF TGTGCCAGCAGCCCTAAAGGAGCTGCCGTGGGGCTAGAAAAACTGTTTTTT
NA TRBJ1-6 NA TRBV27 CASSPQGFNSPLHF TGTGCCAGCAGTCCTCAGGGGTTTAATTCACCCCTCCACTTT
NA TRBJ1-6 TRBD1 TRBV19 CASSRTGGGSPLHF TGTGCCAGTAGTAGGACAGGGGGCGGTTCACCCCTCCACTTT
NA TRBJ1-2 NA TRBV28 CASSFQGRTGYTF TGTGCCAGCAGTTTTCAAGGCCGGACTGGCTACACCTTC
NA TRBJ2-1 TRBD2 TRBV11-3 CASSPGSGRGDEQFF TGTGCCAGCAGCCCCGGGAGCGGGAGAGGCGATGAGCAGTTCTTC
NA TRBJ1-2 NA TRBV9 CASSVGQEAAGYTF TGTGCCAGCAGCGTAGGACAGGAGGCCGCCGGCTACACCTTC
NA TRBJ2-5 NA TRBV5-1 CASSRDRFQETQYF TGCGCCAGCAGCAGAGACAGGTTCCAAGAGACCCAGTACTTC
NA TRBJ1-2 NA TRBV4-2 CASSQDGRSVAGYGYTF TGTGCCAGCAGCCAAGATGGGAGGAGCGTGGCGGGCTATGGCTACACCTTC
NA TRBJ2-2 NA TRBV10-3 CAISPGTSNTGELFF TGTGCCATCAGTCCCGGGACAAGTAACACCGGGGAGCTGTTTTTT
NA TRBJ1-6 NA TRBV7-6 CASSLNTGKNSPLHF TGTGCCAGCAGCTTAAATACAGGGAAGAATTCACCCCTCCACTTT
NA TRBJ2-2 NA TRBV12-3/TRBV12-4 CASGADTGELFF TGTGCCAGCGGGGCGGACACCGGGGAGCTGTTTTTT
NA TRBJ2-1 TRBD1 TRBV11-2 CASSFPGQGYNEQFF TGTGCCAGCAGCTTCCCGGGACAGGGTTACAATGAGCAGTTCTTC
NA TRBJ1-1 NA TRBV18 CASGGGNTEAFF TGTGCCAGCGGGGGGGGGAACACTGAAGCTTTCTTT
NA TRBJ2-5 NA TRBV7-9 CASSLALGATETQYF TGTGCCAGCAGCTTAGCGCTCGGGGCGACGGAGACCCAGTACTTC